Listed below are T cell receptor beta chains from one sample, sequenced in a study of T cell changes during pregnancy in multiple sclerosis. Using immunoSEQ multiplex PCR, the repertoire was profiled, and TCRdb retains in-frame clones only, with some absent. The sample lists nearly 110,000 clones, 85% to 95% occurring once. Sequenced material: peripheral blood, taken in the third trimester of pregnancy. These receptors came from a female donor in good health, enrolled as a control in a pregnancy study. Both conserved end residues are part of each CDR3. Each record gives: clone size, V gene, D gene, J gene, CDR3 protein, CDR3 DNA. The D gene is left open where the match is weak. Size values are once, few and many counts, or a class for expanded clones, and some rows have none.

abundance: -
v_gene: TRBV10-3
d_gene: TRBD1
j_gene: TRBJ1-2
CDR3aa: CAIKPEGTGVGKGGYTF
CDR3nt: TGTGCCATCAAACCGGAGGGGACAGGGGTTGGCAAGGGCGGCTACACCTTC

abundance: -
v_gene: TRBV7-2
d_gene: -
j_gene: TRBJ1-2
CDR3aa: CASSPVQGGYTF
CDR3nt: TGTGCCAGCAGCCCGGTACAGGGTGGCTACACCTTC

abundance: -
v_gene: TRBV5-6
d_gene: TRBD1
j_gene: TRBJ1-1
CDR3aa: CASSRTGGPTATEAFF
CDR3nt: TGTGCCAGCAGTAGGACAGGGGGACCGACGGCCACTGAAGCTTTCTTT

abundance: once
v_gene: TRBV9
d_gene: -
j_gene: TRBJ1-2
CDR3aa: CASSEGEAYGYTF
CDR3nt: TGTGCCAGCAGCGAAGGGGAGGCCTATGGCTACACCTTC

abundance: -
v_gene: TRBV10-3
d_gene: -
j_gene: TRBJ1-2
CDR3aa: CATGWQTYGYTF
CDR3nt: TGTGCCACGGGGTGGCAGACCTATGGCTACACCTTC

abundance: -
v_gene: TRBV6-6
d_gene: -
j_gene: TRBJ1-4
CDR3aa: CASSRVVANEKLFF
CDR3nt: TGTGCCAGCTCTCGAGTCGTTGCGAATGAAAAACTGTTTTTT

abundance: -
v_gene: TRBV7-9
d_gene: TRBD2
j_gene: TRBJ2-5
CDR3aa: CASSRPSGLQETQYF
CDR3nt: TGTGCCAGCAGCCGGCCTAGCGGACTCCAAGAGACCCAGTACTTC

abundance: few
v_gene: TRBV29-1
d_gene: -
j_gene: TRBJ1-6
CDR3aa: CSVREGQKNSPLHF
CDR3nt: TGCAGCGTGAGAGAAGGACAGAAAAATTCACCCCTCCACTTT

abundance: -
v_gene: TRBV2
d_gene: -
j_gene: TRBJ1-3
CDR3aa: CASSADNRNTIYF
CDR3nt: TGTGCCAGCAGTGCGGACAACAGAAACACCATATATTTT

abundance: few
v_gene: TRBV7-8
d_gene: -
j_gene: TRBJ1-5
CDR3aa: CASTPLVGGDQPQHF
CDR3nt: TGTGCCAGCACCCCCCTAGTGGGAGGGGATCAGCCCCAGCATTTT

abundance: -
v_gene: TRBV30
d_gene: TRBD2
j_gene: TRBJ2-5
CDR3aa: CAWSPRASGETQYF
CDR3nt: TGTGCCTGGAGTCCGAGGGCTAGCGGAGAGACCCAGTACTTC

abundance: -
v_gene: TRBV7-2
d_gene: -
j_gene: TRBJ1-2
CDR3aa: CASSLGGPAGYTF
CDR3nt: TGTGCCAGCAGCTTGGGGGGTCCGGCCGGCTACACCTTC

abundance: -
v_gene: TRBV7-9
d_gene: TRBD1
j_gene: TRBJ1-1
CDR3aa: CASSLGTGGIRNTEAFF
CDR3nt: TGTGCCAGCAGCCTCGGGACAGGGGGCATTAGGAACACTGAAGCTTTCTTT

abundance: -
v_gene: TRBV7-7
d_gene: TRBD1
j_gene: TRBJ1-3
CDR3aa: CASSLRGQGCLSGNTIYF
CDR3nt: TGTGCTAGCAGCTTAAGGGGGCAGGGGTGCCTCTCTGGAAACACCATATATTTT

abundance: once
v_gene: TRBV27
d_gene: TRBD2
j_gene: TRBJ2-1
CDR3aa: CASSRGLAGGYGDEQFF
CDR3nt: TGTGCCAGCAGTCGCGGACTAGCGGGGGGGTATGGCGATGAGCAGTTCTTC

abundance: -
v_gene: TRBV2
d_gene: TRBD1
j_gene: TRBJ1-2
CDR3aa: CASTTRGQQTYGYTF
CDR3nt: TGTGCCAGCACTACACGGGGACAGCAGACCTATGGCTACACCTTC

abundance: -
v_gene: TRBV19
d_gene: TRBD1
j_gene: TRBJ2-1
CDR3aa: CASTLTGILKNEQFF
CDR3nt: TGTGCCAGTACCCTGACAGGGATCTTGAAGAATGAGCAGTTCTTC

abundance: -
v_gene: TRBV18
d_gene: -
j_gene: TRBJ1-5
CDR3aa: CASSRQENQPQHF
CDR3nt: TGTGCCAGCTCACGACAGGAGAATCAGCCCCAGCATTTT

abundance: -
v_gene: TRBV30
d_gene: -
j_gene: TRBJ1-6
CDR3aa: CACNRVSNSPLHF
CDR3nt: TGTGCCTGTAACAGGGTATCAAATTCACCCCTCCACTTT

abundance: -
v_gene: TRBV6-5
d_gene: -
j_gene: TRBJ1-4
CDR3aa: CASSYSGGNSYEKLFF
CDR3nt: TGTGCCAGCAGTTACTCGGGGGGTAATAGTTACGAAAAACTGTTTTTT

abundance: -
v_gene: TRBV7-2
d_gene: -
j_gene: TRBJ1-2
CDR3aa: CASSTTGTNSRGYTF
CDR3nt: TGTGCCAGCAGTACAACCGGGACAAATTCTCGTGGCTACACCTTC

abundance: -
v_gene: TRBV27
d_gene: TRBD1
j_gene: TRBJ2-7
CDR3aa: CASSSGQVVGQYF
CDR3nt: TGTGCCAGCAGTTCGGGACAGGTCGTGGGGCAGTACTTC

abundance: -
v_gene: TRBV30
d_gene: TRBD1
j_gene: TRBJ2-1
CDR3aa: CAWGQGSLNEQFF
CDR3nt: TGTGCCTGGGGACAGGGGAGCTTGAATGAGCAGTTCTTC

abundance: -
v_gene: TRBV5-6
d_gene: TRBD1
j_gene: TRBJ2-7
CDR3aa: CASSVGRDRPYEQYF
CDR3nt: TGTGCCAGCAGCGTGGGCCGGGACAGACCCTACGAGCAGTACTTC

abundance: -
v_gene: TRBV20-1
d_gene: -
j_gene: TRBJ1-2
CDR3aa: CSLTGYTF
CDR3nt: TGCAGTCTAACTGGCTACACCTTC

abundance: -
v_gene: TRBV29-1
d_gene: TRBD2
j_gene: TRBJ2-5
CDR3aa: CSVEGLAGGVWETQYF
CDR3nt: TGCAGCGTTGAGGGACTAGCGGGGGGGGTATGGGAGACCCAGTACTTC

abundance: -
v_gene: TRBV19
d_gene: TRBD1
j_gene: TRBJ1-5
CDR3aa: CASSASTGWGNQPQHF
CDR3nt: TGTGCCAGTAGTGCCTCGACAGGGTGGGGCAATCAGCCCCAGCATTTT

abundance: -
v_gene: TRBV2
d_gene: -
j_gene: TRBJ1-4
CDR3aa: CASRGGEGEKLFF
CDR3nt: TGTGCCAGCAGGGGGGGGGAGGGAGAAAAACTGTTTTTT

abundance: -
v_gene: TRBV27
d_gene: -
j_gene: TRBJ1-2
CDR3aa: CASSPQGYGYTF
CDR3nt: TGTGCCAGCAGTCCACAGGGTTATGGCTACACCTTC

abundance: -
v_gene: TRBV30
d_gene: -
j_gene: TRBJ2-7
CDR3aa: CAWSVGGYEQYF
CDR3nt: TGTGCCTGGAGTGTAGGCGGCTACGAGCAGTACTTC

abundance: -
v_gene: TRBV27
d_gene: TRBD1
j_gene: TRBJ1-6
CDR3aa: CASSSMTGSYNSPLHF
CDR3nt: TGTGCCAGCAGTTCGATGACAGGGTCCTATAATTCACCCCTCCACTTT